This T cell receptor beta chain originates from a study of T-cell memory formation after mild COVID-19. Study context: The TCR clusters were mostly specific to one donor.

This clonotype has a handful of counts. The antigen remains unidentified. Points from the study as a whole: CD4+ contracting clones were mainly CM and EM; CD8+ ones, EMRA.

TCRdb reprocessed the 5' RACE reads with MiXCR, giving one entry per CDR3 protein. The sample has more than 150,000 distinct CDR3 sequences, approximately 10% seen once. The CDR3 spans 11 residues. The V and J ends lost 7 bases and 5 bases respectively, with 11 bases between them. Germline loops: CDR1 SQVTM, CDR2 ANQGSEA. This chain connects TRBV29-1 to TRBJ2-5; unclear D gene. The source of this sequence is a man aged 18 to 30 who had mild COVID-19 (a few samples of this study predate the infection). Cell type and time point are not known. Sequencing was performed on PBMCs or a T cell subset sorted from them (not recorded which). CDR3 amino acids: CSANSAETQYF. For the CDR3, the DNA is TGCAGCGCCAACTCGGCGGAGACCCAGTACTTC. The full variable domain, its missing parts supplied by reference TRBV29-1 and TRBJ2-5, is SAVISQKPSRDICQRGTSLTIQCQVDSQVTMMFWYRQQPGQSLTLIATANQGSEATYESGFVIDKFPISRPNLTFSTLTVSNMSPEDSSIYLCSANSAETQYFGPGTRLLVL.